A selection of T cell receptor beta chains follows, all from one sample in a study of blood T cell repertoires in COVID-19. This table comes from immunoSEQ multiplex PCR, and its TCRdb copy is limited to in-frame clones, with some not included. The repertoire holds around 100,000 clones, approximately 80% seen once, with around 15% in the top ten. The sequenced material came from peripheral blood. The source is a man between 50 and 59 years old with active or convalescent COVID-19. Each CDR3 is given with its conserved first and last residue. A D gene is named only where the DNA matches it firmly. Part of the rows lack a size; the others show once, few, many or a class for expanded clones.

V: TRBV5-1
J: TRBJ1-4
D: TRBD1
size: .
CDR3: CASSFGTGNEKLFF
DNA: TGCGCCAGCAGCTTTGGGACAGGGAATGAAAAACTGTTTTTT

V: TRBV5-1
J: TRBJ1-1
D: .
size: .
CDR3: CASSLGVNTEAFF
DNA: TGCGCCAGCAGCTTGGGAGTGAACACTGAAGCTTTCTTT

V: TRBV28
J: TRBJ1-1
D: .
size: .
CDR3: CASLLSNTEAFF
DNA: TGTGCCAGTTTACTATCGAACACTGAAGCTTTCTTT

V: TRBV23-1
J: TRBJ2-2
D: TRBD1
size: .
CDR3: CASSSRGQNTGELFF
DNA: TGCGCCAGCAGTTCCAGGGGGCAGAACACCGGGGAGCTGTTTTTT

V: TRBV7-3
J: TRBJ1-2
D: .
size: once
CDR3: CASSLSGGLGYGYTF
DNA: TGTGCCAGCAGCTTAAGCGGGGGGCTAGGTTATGGCTACACCTTC

V: TRBV6-2/TRBV6-3
J: TRBJ2-3
D: .
size: .
CDR3: CASSYKAGEGADTQYF
DNA: TGTGCCAGCAGTTACAAGGCGGGAGAGGGGGCAGATACGCAGTATTTT

V: TRBV21-1
J: TRBJ2-5
D: .
size: .
CDR3: CASCEETQYF
DNA: TGTGCCAGCTGTGAGGAGACCCAGTACTTC

V: TRBV28
J: TRBJ1-1
D: TRBD1
size: once
CDR3: CASIQGGLSNTEAFF
DNA: TGTGCCAGCATACAGGGGGGACTTTCGAACACTGAAGCTTTCTTT

V: TRBV19
J: TRBJ2-7
D: TRBD1
size: .
CDR3: CASRQGRDSSYEQYF
DNA: TGTGCCAGTAGACAAGGAAGGGACAGCTCCTACGAGCAGTACTTC

V: TRBV25-1
J: TRBJ1-5
D: .
size: once
CDR3: CATPIKGLNQPQHF
DNA: TGTGCCACCCCAATAAAGGGGCTTAATCAGCCCCAGCATTTT

V: TRBV30
J: TRBJ1-5
D: .
size: .
CDR3: CAWSSRVINQPQHF
DNA: TGTGCCTGGAGTTCTCGGGTCATCAATCAGCCCCAGCATTTT

V: TRBV2
J: TRBJ2-3
D: TRBD1
size: .
CDR3: CASRRGTGELEGYF
DNA: TGTGCCAGCAGGAGGGGGACAGGGGAACTCGAGGGGTATTTT

V: TRBV27
J: TRBJ1-1
D: .
size: .
CDR3: CASRQDSYWNTEAFF
DNA: TGTGCCAGCAGACAAGACTCCTACTGGAACACTGAAGCTTTCTTT

V: TRBV29-1
J: TRBJ2-5
D: .
size: once
CDR3: CSVEEVQGFETQYF
DNA: TGCAGCGTTGAAGAGGTACAGGGTTTCGAGACCCAGTACTTC

V: TRBV12-5
J: TRBJ1-1
D: TRBD1
size: .
CDR3: CASGLGDRVATEAFF
DNA: TGTGCTAGTGGTTTGGGGGACAGGGTTGCCACTGAAGCTTTCTTT

V: TRBV7-2
J: TRBJ2-2
D: TRBD2
size: .
CDR3: CASSIGLANTGELFF
DNA: TGTGCCAGCAGCATAGGACTAGCGAACACCGGGGAGCTGTTTTTT

V: TRBV10-3
J: TRBJ2-7
D: .
size: .
CDR3: CAITGTDMNEQYF
DNA: TGTGCCATCACCGGAACAGATATGAACGAGCAGTACTTC

V: TRBV15
J: TRBJ2-1
D: .
size: .
CDR3: CATSRDRVASSDEQFF
DNA: TGTGCCACCAGCAGAGATCGAGTAGCTTCTTCGGATGAGCAGTTCTTC

V: TRBV7-9
J: TRBJ1-1
D: .
size: .
CDR3: CASSQRRNMNTEAFF
DNA: TGTGCCAGCAGCCAAAGGCGGAACATGAACACTGAAGCTTTCTTT

V: TRBV14
J: TRBJ2-7
D: TRBD2
size: .
CDR3: CASSQVQVAGVEQYF
DNA: TGTGCCAGCAGCCAAGTCCAGGTAGCGGGAGTTGAGCAGTACTTC

V: TRBV5-1
J: TRBJ2-6
D: .
size: .
CDR3: CASSYYSGANVLTF
DNA: TGCGCCAGCAGCTACTACTCTGGGGCCAACGTCCTGACTTTC

V: TRBV28
J: TRBJ1-5
D: .
size: .
CDR3: CASGSGGASGNQPQHF
DNA: TGTGCCAGCGGGTCCGGGGGGGCTTCGGGCAATCAGCCCCAGCATTTT

V: TRBV4-1
J: TRBJ2-1
D: TRBD2
size: few
CDR3: CASSQDWTSGSRGQFF
DNA: TGCGCCAGCAGCCAAGACTGGACTAGCGGGAGTAGGGGGCAGTTCTTC

V: TRBV4-1
J: TRBJ1-5
D: .
size: .
CDR3: CASSQVMGRGFDQPQHF
DNA: TGCGCCAGCAGCCAAGTGATGGGCAGGGGTTTCGATCAGCCCCAGCATTTT

V: TRBV24-1
J: TRBJ2-2
D: .
size: .
CDR3: CATSVGYRAENTGELFF
DNA: TGTGCCACCTCAGTAGGATACAGGGCTGAGAACACCGGGGAGCTGTTTTTT

V: TRBV2
J: TRBJ1-2
D: TRBD1
size: once
CDR3: CAFRDRGVGYTF
DNA: TGTGCCTTCCGGGACAGGGGAGTCGGCTACACCTTC

V: TRBV27
J: TRBJ2-7
D: .
size: .
CDR3: CASSLINYEQYF
DNA: TGTGCCAGCAGTTTAATTAACTACGAGCAGTACTTC

V: TRBV2
J: TRBJ1-1
D: TRBD1
size: once
CDR3: CASAGTVNTEAFF
DNA: TGTGCCAGCGCCGGGACAGTGAACACTGAAGCTTTCTTT

V: TRBV12-3/TRBV12-4
J: TRBJ1-6
D: .
size: once
CDR3: CASSSQFTLHF
DNA: TGTGCCAGCAGTTCTCAGTTCACCCTCCACTTT

V: TRBV28
J: TRBJ2-7
D: TRBD2
size: .
CDR3: CASTLLAGGTYEQYF
DNA: TGTGCCAGCACCCTCCTAGCGGGAGGCACCTACGAGCAGTACTTC

V: TRBV9
J: TRBJ2-1
D: TRBD1
size: .
CDR3: CASSGRAGTGVNEQFF
DNA: TGTGCCAGCAGCGGCCGGGCCGGGACAGGGGTCAATGAGCAGTTCTTC

V: TRBV5-6
J: TRBJ2-7
D: .
size: once
CDR3: CASSHPGTMRDEQYF
DNA: TGTGCCAGCAGCCACCCCGGGACAATGAGAGACGAGCAGTACTTC

V: TRBV11-3
J: TRBJ2-3
D: TRBD2
size: .
CDR3: CASSLEPGTSGRALRTDTQYF
DNA: TGTGCCAGCAGCTTAGAGCCCGGGACTAGCGGGAGGGCCTTAAGGACAGATACGCAGTATTTT

V: TRBV13
J: TRBJ1-1
D: .
size: .
CDR3: CASSYRVGMNTEAFF
DNA: TGTGCCAGCAGCTACAGGGTGGGGATGAACACTGAAGCTTTCTTT

V: TRBV2
J: TRBJ1-5
D: .
size: .
CDR3: CASMGGSGNQPQHF
DNA: TGTGCCAGCATGGGCGGTAGCGGCAATCAGCCCCAGCATTTT

V: TRBV4-1
J: TRBJ1-2
D: TRBD1
size: .
CDR3: CASSHMTGGENGYTF
DNA: TGCGCCAGCAGCCATATGACAGGGGGAGAAAATGGCTACACCTTC

V: TRBV7-6
J: TRBJ2-3
D: TRBD2
size: .
CDR3: CASSSWTSGGNTDTQYF
DNA: TGTGCCAGCAGCTCGTGGACTAGCGGGGGAAACACAGATACGCAGTATTTT

V: TRBV20-1
J: TRBJ1-1
D: .
size: few
CDR3: CSASRVSLNTEAFF
DNA: TGCAGTGCTAGTAGAGTCTCCCTAAACACTGAAGCTTTCTTT

V: TRBV19
J: TRBJ2-1
D: TRBD2
size: .
CDR3: CASSIGLAGINEQFF
DNA: TGTGCCAGTAGTATCGGACTAGCGGGGATCAATGAGCAGTTCTTC

V: TRBV19
J: TRBJ1-1
D: .
size: .
CDR3: CASSMGGLQTEAFF
DNA: TGTGCCAGTAGTATGGGAGGGCTACAGACTGAAGCTTTCTTT

V: TRBV5-8
J: TRBJ1-5
D: .
size: .
CDR3: CASSAGRRGQPQHF
DNA: TGTGCCAGCAGCGCAGGACGAAGAGGGCAGCCCCAGCATTTT

V: TRBV30
J: TRBJ2-1
D: .
size: .
CDR3: CAWSQGAVNEQFF
DNA: TGTGCCTGGAGTCAAGGGGCTGTCAATGAGCAGTTCTTC

V: TRBV5-1
J: TRBJ2-7
D: .
size: .
CDR3: CASSLDARPGEQYF
DNA: TGCGCCAGCAGCTTGGATGCACGACCCGGGGAGCAGTACTTC

V: TRBV13
J: TRBJ2-3
D: .
size: .
CDR3: CASSKPADTQYF
DNA: TGTGCCAGCAGCAAACCGGCAGATACGCAGTATTTT

V: TRBV5-1
J: TRBJ2-7
D: TRBD2
size: .
CDR3: CASSLAIGLGYEQYF
DNA: TGCGCCAGCAGCTTGGCCATAGGACTAGGCTACGAGCAGTACTTC

V: TRBV5-1
J: TRBJ1-2
D: .
size: .
CDR3: CASSLDPSTGGITF
DNA: TGCGCCAGCAGCCTCGACCCCTCGACGGGAGGGATCACCTTC

V: TRBV24-1
J: TRBJ1-4
D: TRBD1
size: .
CDR3: CATSDPRQGATNEKLFF
DNA: TGTGCCACCAGTGACCCACGACAGGGGGCAACTAATGAAAAACTGTTTTTT

V: TRBV6-4
J: TRBJ1-2
D: TRBD1
size: .
CDR3: CASSLTQTGFGGYTF
DNA: TGTGCCAGCAGCCTCACTCAGACAGGGTTTGGGGGCTACACCTTC